A selection of T cell receptor beta chains follows, all from one sample in a study of control samples from healthy donors and cancer patients. Profiled with immunoSEQ multiplex PCR; TCRdb holds only in-frame clones, not every one. The data contain 89,000 or so clones, about 89% of them singletons. Sequenced material: blood. The receptors here all came from a man in his fifties in good health. The CDR3 runs from the conserved cysteine through the conserved F or W. The order of the fields is J gene, V gene, CDR3 protein.

>TRBJ2-5|TRBV24-1
CATSGTGGLGETQYF
>TRBJ2-1|TRBV5-8
CASSLGYGEQFF
>TRBJ1-6|TRBV3-1/TRBV3-2
CASSQGGQGQNSPLHF
>TRBJ2-5|TRBV24-1
CATSDPGRPETQYF
>TRBJ1-6|TRBV5-6
CASSQVGGHNSPLHF
>TRBJ1-1|TRBV12-3/TRBV12-4
CASNGGFAEAFF
>TRBJ2-7|TRBV2
CASRFGGNEQYF
>TRBJ1-6|TRBV4-3
CASSQEPGTPLHF
>TRBJ1-5|TRBV14
CARVGRASQPQHF
>TRBJ2-7|TRBV7-2
CASSGGSPGAPYEQYF
>TRBJ2-7|TRBV7-9
CASSPPGTYEQYF
>TRBJ1-2|TRBV5-4
CASSREVGALYGYTF
>TRBJ2-5|TRBV5-4
CASSPTFASQETQYF
>TRBJ1-1|TRBV20-1
CSAPLNTEAFF
>TRBJ2-7|TRBV13
CASSLTTRIYEQYF
>TRBJ1-2|TRBV4-3
CASSQSDRDYGYTF